This TCR beta chain was captured in a study of human T cells and chemical hapten exposure. This CDR3 contains 17 residues. The junction had 13 bases not matched to a gene; V was cut back by 1 base and J by 8 bases. Germline V gene sequence: CDR1 LGHDT, CDR2 YNNKEL (reference sequence). TCRdb itself ran the RACE reads through MiXCR, one entry per CDR3 protein. The sample gives 50,000 or so distinct CDR3 sequences, approximately 4.8% of which show up once; 4.5% to 6% is in the top ten. Time point defined: healthy volunteer bleed at 2 weeks. Total RNA was isolated from unfractionated whole blood. This clonotype has only a few counts.

This sequence joins TRBV3-1 and TRBJ2-1; 8 positions agree with TRBD2. This receptor was taken from a human donor in good health. Some clones in this sample may be carry-over from other donors' samples. Sequencing input: whole blood. The CDR3 DNA reads TGTGCCAGCAGCCAAGTGGCTAGCGGGCTCCCTGTGGATGAGCAGTTCTTC. It codes for CASSQVASGLPVDEQFF.